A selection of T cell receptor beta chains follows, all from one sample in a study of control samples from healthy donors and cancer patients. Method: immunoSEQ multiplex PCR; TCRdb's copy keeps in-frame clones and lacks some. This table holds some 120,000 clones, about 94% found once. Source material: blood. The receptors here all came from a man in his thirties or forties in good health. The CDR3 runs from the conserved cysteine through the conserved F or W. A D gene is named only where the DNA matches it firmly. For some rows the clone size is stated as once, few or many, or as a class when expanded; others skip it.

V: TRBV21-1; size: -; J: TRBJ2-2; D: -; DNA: TGTGCCAGCAGCAATGACCCACGGGGTCGGTTTGGCACCGGGGAGCTGTTTTTT; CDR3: CASSNDPRGRFGTGELFF
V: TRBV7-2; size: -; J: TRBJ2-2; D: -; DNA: TGTGCCAGCAGCTTAGCGCAGGGGAGCGGTGCGAACACCGGGGAGCTGTTTTTT; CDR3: CASSLAQGSGANTGELFF
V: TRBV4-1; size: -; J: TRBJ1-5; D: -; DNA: TGCGCCAGCAGCCAAGATCGGGGGGCCATTCAGCCCCAGCATTTT; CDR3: CASSQDRGAIQPQHF
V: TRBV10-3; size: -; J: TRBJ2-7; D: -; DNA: TGTGCCATCAAGGGGGGGACAGGCTACGAGCAGTACTTC; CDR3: CAIKGGTGYEQYF
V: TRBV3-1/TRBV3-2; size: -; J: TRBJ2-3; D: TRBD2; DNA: TGTGCCAGCAGCCAAGTAAGGACTAGCGCGGATACGCAGTATTTT; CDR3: CASSQVRTSADTQYF
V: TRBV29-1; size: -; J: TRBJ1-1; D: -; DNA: TGCAGCCTGTCCTCCAACACTGAAGCTTTCTTT; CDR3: CSLSSNTEAFF
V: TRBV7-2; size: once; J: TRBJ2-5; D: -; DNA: TGTGCAACCCTAGGTCAGGGTGCCCTACAAGAGACCCAGTACTTC; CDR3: CATLGQGALQETQYF
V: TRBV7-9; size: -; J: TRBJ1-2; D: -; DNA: TGTGCCAGCAGCTTAGGTCAACCTGGGGACTATGGCTACACCTTC; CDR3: CASSLGQPGDYGYTF
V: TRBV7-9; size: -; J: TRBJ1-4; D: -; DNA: TGTGCCAGCGGCTTATGGAGCGCTAATGAAAAACTGTTTTTT; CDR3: CASGLWSANEKLFF
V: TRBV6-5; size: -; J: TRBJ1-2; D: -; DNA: TGTGCAAGCGGCAGAGACCCTAACTATGGCTACACCTTC; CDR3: CASGRDPNYGYTF
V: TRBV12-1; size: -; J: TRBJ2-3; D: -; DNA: TGTGCCAGCAGCCTGGGACAGGCGCTTACAGGAAGGGGTACGCAGTATTTT; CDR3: CASSLGQALTGRGTQYF
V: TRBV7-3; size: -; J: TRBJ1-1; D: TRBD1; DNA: TGTGCCAGCAGCCCCGGACCGACGGACAGGGGCCATGAAGCTTTCTTT; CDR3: CASSPGPTDRGHEAFF
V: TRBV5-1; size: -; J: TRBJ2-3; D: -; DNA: TGCGCCAGCAGCCCTAGGCTCCTTCTAGCAGATACGCAGTATTTT; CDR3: CASSPRLLLADTQYF
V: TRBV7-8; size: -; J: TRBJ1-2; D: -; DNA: TGTGCCAGCAGCGTAACAGGGAAAAGCTACACCTTC; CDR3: CASSVTGKSYTF
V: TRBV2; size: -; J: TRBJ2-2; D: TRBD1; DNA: TGTGCCAGCAGTAGGGGGCGGAACACCGGGGAGCTGTTTTTT; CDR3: CASSRGRNTGELFF
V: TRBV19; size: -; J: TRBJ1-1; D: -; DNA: TGTGCCAGTAGTACATGGACGGTACACATGAACACTGAAGCTTTCTTT; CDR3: CASSTWTVHMNTEAFF
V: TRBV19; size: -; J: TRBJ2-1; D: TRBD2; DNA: TGTGCCAGTAGTAGAGGGACTAGCGGGGGGTCGATCTACAATGAGCAGTTCTTC; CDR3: CASSRGTSGGSIYNEQFF
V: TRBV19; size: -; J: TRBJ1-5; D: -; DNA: TGTGCCAGTAGTACGTCGGGGGCTCCGAATCAGCCCCAGCATTTT; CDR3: CASSTSGAPNQPQHF
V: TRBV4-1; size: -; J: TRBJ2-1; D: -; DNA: TGCGCCAGCAGCCAATGGGGGAGCTCTTACAATGAGCAGTTCTTC; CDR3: CASSQWGSSYNEQFF
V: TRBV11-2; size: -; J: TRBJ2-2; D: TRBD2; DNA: TGTGCCAGTGACCCAATCGGGGGGGCCCCCGGGGAGCTGTTTTTT; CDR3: CASDPIGGAPGELFF
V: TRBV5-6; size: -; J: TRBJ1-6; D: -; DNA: TGTGCCAGCAGCTTGTTTTGGGGCTCAGGCTCCTATAATTCACCCCTCCACTTT; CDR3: CASSLFWGSGSYNSPLHF
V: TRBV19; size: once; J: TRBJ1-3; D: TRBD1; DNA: TGTGCCAGTAACGCCGGGACAGGGCCAGGAAACACCATATATTTT; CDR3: CASNAGTGPGNTIYF
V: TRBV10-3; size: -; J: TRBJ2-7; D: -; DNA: TGTGCCATCAGTAGGACGGGGGCCTACGAGCAGTACTTC; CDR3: CAISRTGAYEQYF
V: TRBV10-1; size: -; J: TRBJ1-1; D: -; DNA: TGCGCCAGCAGTGGATGGAACACTGAAGCTTTCTTT; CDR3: CASSGWNTEAFF
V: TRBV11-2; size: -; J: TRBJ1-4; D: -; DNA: TGTGCCAGCAGCTTAGTGTTCCAGGGGAATGAAAAACTGTTTTTT; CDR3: CASSLVFQGNEKLFF
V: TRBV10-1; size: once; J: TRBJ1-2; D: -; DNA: TGCGCCAGCAGTGACTTCAGCTATGGCTACACCTTC; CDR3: CASSDFSYGYTF
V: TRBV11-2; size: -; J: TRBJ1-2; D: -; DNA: TGTGCCAGCAGCAAAACCTGGACAGATGGCTACACCTTC; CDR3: CASSKTWTDGYTF
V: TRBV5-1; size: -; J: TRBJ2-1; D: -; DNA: TGCGCCAGCAGCTTGGATTTAGCGAGAAACAATGAGCAGTTCTTC; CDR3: CASSLDLARNNEQFF
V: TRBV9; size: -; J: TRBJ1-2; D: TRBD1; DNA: TGTGCCAGCAGCTTCTCTCAGGGGGAGAGCTACACCTTC; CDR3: CASSFSQGESYTF
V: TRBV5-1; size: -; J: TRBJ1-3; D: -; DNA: TGCGCCAGCAGCTTGCCAAGGGACTCTGGAAACACCATATATTTT; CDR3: CASSLPRDSGNTIYF
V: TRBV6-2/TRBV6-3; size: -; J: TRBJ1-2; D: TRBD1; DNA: TGTGCCAGCAGTTCCTATCCGGGACAGCTAGCCGATGGCTACACCTTC; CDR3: CASSSYPGQLADGYTF
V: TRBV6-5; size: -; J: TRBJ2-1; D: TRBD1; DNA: TGTGCCAGCATGCCGGGACAGGGTTTTATAGATGAGCAGTTCTTC; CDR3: CASMPGQGFIDEQFF
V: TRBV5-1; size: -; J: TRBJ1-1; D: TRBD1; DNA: TGCGCCAGCAGCTGGACAGGGGGCGAAGGAACTGAAGCTTTCTTT; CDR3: CASSWTGGEGTEAFF
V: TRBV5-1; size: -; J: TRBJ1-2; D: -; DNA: TGCGCCAGCCGATTGATACCTGACGACTATGGCTACACCTTC; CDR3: CASRLIPDDYGYTF
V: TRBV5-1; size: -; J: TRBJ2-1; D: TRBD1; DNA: TGCGCCAGCAGACCGGGACAGGGATCGGATGAGCAGTTCTTC; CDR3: CASRPGQGSDEQFF
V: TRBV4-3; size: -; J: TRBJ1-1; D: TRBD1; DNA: TGCGCCAGCAGCCAGGAGACAGGGGACACTGAAGCTTTCTTT; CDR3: CASSQETGDTEAFF
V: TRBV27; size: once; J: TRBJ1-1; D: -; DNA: TGTGCCAGCAGACAGTGGGCCGCACCCACGAACACTGAAGCTTTCTTT; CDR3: CASRQWAAPTNTEAFF
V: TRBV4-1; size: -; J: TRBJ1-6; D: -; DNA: TGCGCCAGCAGCCCCTATGTGAATCCGGGGGATCCCAGCTCCTATAATTCACCCCTCCACTTT; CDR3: CASSPYVNPGDPSSYNSPLHF
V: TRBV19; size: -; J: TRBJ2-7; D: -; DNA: TGTGCCAGTAGTATAGGGTGGGGAACCTACGAGCAGTACTTC; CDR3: CASSIGWGTYEQYF
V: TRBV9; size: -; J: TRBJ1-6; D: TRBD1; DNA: TGTGCCAGCAGCCCCTTCGCCGGGACAGTAAATTCACCCCTCCACTTT; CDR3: CASSPFAGTVNSPLHF
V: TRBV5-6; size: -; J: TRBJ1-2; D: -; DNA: TGTGCCAGCAGCTCCAGGCCCTCCTATGGCTACACCTTC; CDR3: CASSSRPSYGYTF
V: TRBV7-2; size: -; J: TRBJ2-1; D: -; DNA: TGTGCCAGCAGGGGGGGTCTGGGTGAGCAGTTCTTC; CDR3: CASRGGLGEQFF
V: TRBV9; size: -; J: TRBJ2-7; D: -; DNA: TGTGCCAGCAGCGGGACAGACTCCTACGAGCAGTACTTC; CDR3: CASSGTDSYEQYF
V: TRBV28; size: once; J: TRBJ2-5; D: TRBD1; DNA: TGTGCCAGCAGTGGGGGACAGGGGATGCAGACCCAGTACTTC; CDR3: CASSGGQGMQTQYF
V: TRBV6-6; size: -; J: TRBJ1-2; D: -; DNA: TGTGCCAGCCGCCAGCAGTTAAGGGGTGGCTACACCTTC; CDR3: CASRQQLRGGYTF
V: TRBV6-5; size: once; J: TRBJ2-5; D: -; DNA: TGTGCCAGCAGTTCCGCCACAGGGTACCAAGAGACCCAGTACTTC; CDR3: CASSSATGYQETQYF
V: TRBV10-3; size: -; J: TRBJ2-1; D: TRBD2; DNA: TGTGCCATCAGAAAGACTAGCGGGGGGGCCAATGAGCAGTTCTTC; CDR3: CAIRKTSGGANEQFF
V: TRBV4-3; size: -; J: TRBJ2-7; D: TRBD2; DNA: TGCGCCAGCAGCCCCTCCGGGCGGGGGGCCTCCTACGAGCAGTACTTC; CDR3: CASSPSGRGASYEQYF